These 12 T cell receptor beta chains were sequenced from one sample in a study of radiation and T cells in renal cell carcinoma. Measured with immunoSEQ multiplex PCR; TCRdb has only the in-frame clones, and not every one. The sample lists 120,000 or so clones; 81% were seen once. As to time point: blood 2 weeks post-SBRT. As to treatment: 15 Gy SBRT to primary tumor, nephrectomy 4 weeks later. The source material was blood, sampled from a patient whose treatment included radiotherapy and nephrectomy. Receptors were obtained from a man aged 45 to 65 with renal cell carcinoma.

CDR3 region: CASSPEKGYVHEQFF. The CDR3 DNA follows: TGTGCCAGCAGCCCGGAAAAGGGGTACGTCCATGAGCAGTTCTTC. The rearrangement links TRBV7-9 to TRBJ2-1; the D gene is possibly TRBD1 (5 bases). Germline V gives CDR1 SEHNR, CDR2 FQNEAQ (reference sequence). The CDR3 is 15 amino acids. V gave up 5 bases and J gave up 8 bases, with 19 bases separating them.

V usage is TRBV28 and J usage is TRBJ2-7; perhaps TRBD2 as D (5 bases). The CDR3 covers 13 residues. Germline V CDR1 and CDR2: MDHEN, SYDVKM. Deletions cut 6 bases from V and 3 bases from J, with 12 bases between. CDR3 in DNA: TGTGCCAGCAGCTCCGGACTGAACTACGAGCAGTACTTC. This sequence encodes CASSSGLNYEQYF.

J is TRBJ2-7 and V is TRBV14; 14 nucleotides align to TRBD2. V was clipped by 3 bases and J by 4 bases; unmatched bases: 5. CDR1 and CDR2 (germline): SGHDN, FVKESK. CDR3 length: 16 residues. CDR3 sequence: CASSHDGTSGRYEQYF. CDR3 bases: TGTGCCAGCAGCCACGACGGGACTAGCGGGAGATACGAGCAGTACTTC.

The chain recombines TRBV5-1 with TRBJ2-5, with D unresolved. The ends were cut back, 2 bases at V and 5 bases at J, with 16 bases in the middle. The CDR3 extends over 15 amino acids. Germline V gene sequence: CDR1 SGHRS, CDR2 YFSETQ. DNA of the CDR3: TGCGCCAGCAGCTTACCCCCGACCGTTTCGGAGACCCAGTACTTC. Residues: CASSLPPTVSETQYF.

The chain has TRBV11-2 and TRBJ1-1; TRBD1 matches 7 bases. The V segment lost 3 bases and the J segment 0 bases; nucleotides outside the gene matches: 4. From germline, CDR1 is SGHAT and CDR2 FQNNGV. The CDR3 totals 15 residues. CDR3 nucleotide sequence: TGTGCCAGCAGCTTTTCCGGGACAGTGAACACTGAAGCTTTCTTT. Translated, it gives CASSFSGTVNTEAFF.

The gene calls are TRBV19 and TRBJ2-5; 8 bases align to TRBD2. CDR1 and CDR2 (germline): LNHDA, SQIVND (reference sequence). J gave up 5 bases and V 2 bases, and 13 bases lay outside the gene matches. This CDR3 region has 17 residues. The CDR3 is CASSIYHPPAGEETQYF. CDR3 DNA: TGTGCCAGTAGTATATATCACCCCCCAGCGGGGGAGGAGACCCAGTACTTC.

A few counts support this clone. The gene calls are TRBV7-2 and TRBJ2-5, with D maybe TRBD2 (7 bases). This CDR3 has 13 residues. The V and J ends lost 3 bases and 5 bases respectively, with 10 bases between them. Germline lookup yields CDR1 SGHTA and CDR2 FQGNSA. CDR3 in amino acids: CASSFAGAETQYF. The CDR3 DNA sequence: TGTGCCAGCAGCTTTGCGGGGGCTGAGACCCAGTACTTC. Using reference TRBV7-2 and TRBJ2-5 for the parts outside the CDR3, the full variable domain is GAGVSQSPSNKVTEKGKDVELRCDPISGHTALYWYRQSLGQGLEFLIYFQGNSAPDKSGLPSDRFSAERTGGSVSTLTIQRTQQEDSAVYLCASSFAGAETQYFGPGTRLLVL.

V gene TRBV7-9 combines with J gene TRBJ1-2; 9 nucleotides line up with TRBD1. V dropped 5 bases and J dropped 4; count of bases not matched to a gene: 8. Germline lookup yields CDR1 SEHNR and CDR2 FQNEAQ (reference sequence). The CDR3 consists of 15 residues. CDR3: CASSHPGQGTYGYTF. CDR3 in DNA: TGTGCCAGCAGCCACCCCGGACAGGGGACCTATGGCTACACCTTC.

The rearrangement uses TRBV2 and TRBJ1-1; TRBD1 aligns across 8 bases. The junction had 6 bases not matched to a gene; V was cut back by 4 bases and J by 8 bases. The CDR3 has 13 residues. The germline V gene has CDR1 SNHLY and CDR2 FYNNEI. The CDR3 nucleotides read TGTGCCAGCAGTGGACAGGGGCTACAGGAAGCTTTCTTT. Its protein is CASSGQGLQEAFF. The full variable domain, with the rest looked up from reference TRBV2 and TRBJ1-1, is EPEVTQTPSHQVTQMGQEVILRCVPISNHLYFYWYRQILGQKVEFLVSFYNNEISEKSEIFDDQFSVERPDGSNFTLKIRSTKLEDSAMYFCASSGQGLQEAFFGQGTRLTVV.

V usage is TRBV4-1 and J usage is TRBJ2-7, with 7 bases lining up with TRBD1. Germline V CDR1 and CDR2: MGHRA, YSYEKL. The V and J ends lost 0 bases and 2 bases, in that order; junction bases with no gene match: 4. The CDR3 is 15 amino acids. The CDR3, as DNA: TGCGCCAGCAGCCAAGAAAGGGACAGAGCCTACGAGCAGTACTTC. Encoded protein: CASSQERDRAYEQYF.

The V gene is TRBV7-2, the J gene TRBJ2-7; 9 nucleotides align to TRBD1. Germline V gene sequence: CDR1 SGHTA, CDR2 FQGNSA. The CDR3 runs to 14 residues. With 5 bases clipped from V and 5 bases from J, the junction kept 7 bases outside the gene matches. CDR3 amino acids: CASSRGQGFNEQYF. DNA of the CDR3: TGTGCCAGCAGCAGGGGACAGGGCTTTAACGAGCAGTACTTC.

J is TRBJ2-7 and V is TRBV5-1; D is undetermined. Germline V lookup: CDR1 SGHRS, CDR2 YFSETQ. Trimming cost V 0 bases and J 3 bases, with 10 bases left between them. The CDR3 runs to 14 residues. The DNA of the CDR3 is TGCGCCAGCAGCTTGGAAGGAGAGCTCTACGAGCAGTACTTC. Residues: CASSLEGELYEQYF.